These 28 T cell receptor beta chains were all obtained from the same sample, sequenced in a study of blood T cell repertoires in COVID-19. Clones were sequenced by immunoSEQ multiplex PCR, and TCRdb holds only the in-frame ones, with some missing. The sample holds more than 150,000 clones; 80% to 90% are singletons and the top ten take about an eighth. The sequenced material came from peripheral blood. These receptors all stem from a woman in her 70s with COVID-19, enrolled during active disease.

The rearrangement links TRBV5-1 to TRBJ1-1; D unresolved. The CDR3 loop spans 13 amino acids. V shed 4 bases and J shed 1 base, with 8 bases lying between them. From germline, CDR1 is SGHRS and CDR2 YFSETQ. Here the CDR3 DNA reads TGCGCCAGCAGCATTACAGCGAACACTGAAGCTTTCTTT. Translating it yields CASSITANTEAFF.

V is TRBV25-1 and J is TRBJ2-5; D uncertain. Trimming took off 1 base at V and 5 bases at J, with 11 bases between the two ends. Germline values: CDR1 MGHDK, CDR2 SYGVNS. The CDR3 contains 14 residues. CDR3 region: CASSESSIKETQYF. CDR3 in DNA: TGTGCCAGCAGTGAATCCAGTATCAAGGAGACCCAGTACTTC.

The rearrangement joins TRBV5-1 to TRBJ2-3, with TRBD1 matching 7 bases. The CDR3 totals 14 residues. Germline trimming cut 7 bases from V and 0 bases from J; bases unmatched to any gene: 5. The germline CDR1 and CDR2 sequences are SGHRS and YFSETQ. CDR3 sequence (DNA): TGCGCCAGCGGCCCGGGACAGAGCACAGATACGCAGTATTTT. This gives the protein CASGPGQSTDTQYF.

The CDR3 DNA is TGTGCCAGCAGTCCTAGACTCTCTGGAAACACCATATATTTT. Protein sequence: CASSPRLSGNTIYF. The chain is built from TRBV9 and TRBJ1-3; D is uncertain. CDR3 length equals 14 residues. Germline V gene lookup returns CDR1 SGDLS and CDR2 YYNGEE. Trimming took 5 bases from V and 0 from J, leaving 9 bases between them.

V usage is TRBV9 and J usage is TRBJ2-7; the D is unclear. This CDR3 comprises 15 residues. CDR1 is SGDLS, CDR2 YYNGEE, per germline. Trimming removed 4 bases from V and 2 bases from J, with 16 bases in between. In DNA form, the CDR3 reads TGTGCCAGCAGCCCCCAGTCGACTGCCACCTACGAGCAGTACTTC. Its translation: CASSPQSTATYEQYF.

The chain joins TRBV19 to TRBJ1-5; no clear D. V lost 8 bases to trimming and J lost 0 bases, with 11 bases between them. The V gene's germline CDR1 is LNHDA and CDR2 SQIVND (reference sequence). The CDR3 length is 14 residues. For the CDR3, the DNA is TGTGCCAGTTCGGGTGCGTATAGCAATCAGCCCCAGCATTTT. Translated: CASSGAYSNQPQHF.

The chain links TRBV5-4 to TRBJ1-2, with TRBD1 matching 10 bases. There are 14 residues in the CDR3. J was trimmed by 4 bases and V by 4 bases; bases with no gene match: 4. Germline V gives CDR1 SGHNT, CDR2 YYREEE (reference sequence). CDR3 sequence: CASSDGQGGYGYTF. In nucleotides, the CDR3 is TGTGCCAGCAGCGACGGACAGGGGGGCTATGGCTACACCTTC.

The chain has TRBV4-2 and TRBJ2-3; 9 bases match TRBD1. The CDR3 runs to 15 residues. Germline CDR1 LGHNA, CDR2 YNFKEQ. Trimming took 5 bases from V and 1 from J; bases not matched to a gene: 4. CDR3 in DNA: TGTGCCAGCAGCTACACAGGGGGCGGCACAGATACGCAGTATTTT. It translates to CASSYTGGGTDTQYF.

This chain uses TRBV5-1 with TRBJ2-7; TRBD2 might be the D (5 bases). The CDR3 has 15 amino acids. With 4 bases removed from V and 2 bases from J, the gap between germline ends came to 16 bases. CDR1 and CDR2 from the germline V gene are SGHRS and YFSETQ. CDR3 sequence (DNA): TGCGCCAGCAGCGGAAGTTATAGCGAGACCTACGAGCAGTACTTC. It yields the protein CASSGSYSETYEQYF.

This chain links TRBV21-1 with TRBJ1-2. TRBV21-1 is a known pseudogene. The CDR3 runs to 13 residues. Here the CDR3 reads CASPRAEVYGYTF. The CDR3 bases are TGTGCCAGCCCGAGGGCGGAGGTCTATGGCTACACCTTC.

This clone has only a few counts. The CDR3 sequence is CASRATGIPKETQYF. CDR3 in DNA: TGTGCCAGCAGGGCAACAGGGATCCCGAAGGAGACCCAGTACTTC. V gene TRBV14 combines with J gene TRBJ2-5; a weak D match, TRBD1 (6 bases). The CDR3 has 15 amino acids. V dropped 6 bases and J dropped 5 bases, with 19 bases sitting between them. Germline assignment: CDR1 SGHDN and CDR2 FVKESK.

The rearrangement joins TRBV5-1 to TRBJ2-7; D might be TRBD1 (5 bases). This CDR3 has 12 residues. V lost 4 bases and J lost 2, with 7 bases in between. In germline, CDR1 is SGHRS, CDR2 YFSETQ. CDR3: CASSADTYEQYF. CDR3 DNA: TGCGCCAGCAGCGCGGACACCTACGAGCAGTACTTC.

CDR3 nucleotides: TGTGCCATCAGGATCGACAGGGGGCGAGGAGATACGCAGTATTTT. As protein: CAIRIDRGRGDTQYF. The chain couples TRBV10-3 to TRBJ2-3; 10 bases align to TRBD1. The CDR3 spans 15 residues. J lost 5 bases, V lost 6 bases, and 8 bases had no gene match. Per germline, CDR1 ENHRY and CDR2 SYGVKD.

The rearrangement links TRBV7-3 to TRBJ2-3, with 15 bases matching TRBD2. In germline, CDR1 is SGHTA, CDR2 FQGTGA. V dropped 1 base and J dropped 8; count of bases not matched to a gene: 4. This CDR3 has 16 residues. The CDR3 spells CASSLIMGLAGGTQYF. The CDR3, as DNA: TGTGCCAGCAGCTTAATAATGGGACTAGCGGGAGGTACGCAGTATTTT.

This clone was observed once. The V and J genes are TRBV7-3 and TRBJ2-3; 12 bases line up with TRBD2. The CDR3 runs 16 residues. Germline V gives CDR1 SGHTA, CDR2 FQGTGA. With V trimmed by 5 bases and J by 2 bases, 5 bases remained unmatched. CDR3 bases: TGTGCCAGCAGCGTTGGACTAGCGGGAAACACAGATACGCAGTATTTT. Translating gives CASSVGLAGNTDTQYF.

V and J are TRBV7-2 and TRBJ2-7; 7 bases are shared with TRBD1. The junction had 6 bases not matched to a gene; V was cut back by 5 bases and J by 2 bases. The CDR3 runs to 14 residues. Germline V gene data show CDR1 as SGHTA and CDR2 as FQGNSA. The CDR3 sequence is CASSARTGPYEQYF. Here the CDR3 DNA reads TGTGCCAGCAGCGCTCGGACAGGACCCTACGAGCAGTACTTC.

Concerning this clone: The junction differs from germline at one of its ends, possibly a read error. This chain connects TRBV28 to TRBJ2-7; 7 positions agree with TRBD1. Looked up from germline, CDR1 is MDHEN and CDR2 is SYDVKM. There are 16 residues in the CDR3. The DNA for the CDR3 is TGTGCCAGCGGGCGACAGGGCTCCAATTTCCCTTACGCGCAGTACTTC. This codes for CASGRQGSNFPYAQYF.

Only a few counts were recorded for this clone. This sequence joins TRBV28 and TRBJ2-1; 7 nucleotides line up with TRBD2. Trimming removed 3 bases from V and 5 bases from J; junction bases left unmatched: 7. The germline gives CDR1 MDHEN, CDR2 SYDVKM. This CDR3 is built from 15 residues. CDR3 nucleotide sequence: TGTGCCAGCAGTTTCGGGGGGTACCGAAACAATGAGCAGTTCTTC. Residues: CASSFGGYRNNEQFF.

The rearrangement uses TRBV30 and TRBJ2-7, with a possible D match to TRBD1 (5 bases). Germline V gives CDR1 GTSNPN, CDR2 SVGIG (reference sequence). The V gene lost 2 bases and the J gene lost 4 bases, with 15 bases spanning the gap. CDR3 length: 14 amino acids. The CDR3 DNA follows: TGTGCCTGGAGTCTTGGGTTAGGGGATTACGAGCAGTACTTC. It yields the protein CAWSLGLGDYEQYF.

V and J are TRBV10-3 and TRBJ2-3; D is perhaps TRBD2 (6 bases). CDR1 is ENHRY, CDR2 SYGVKD, per germline. The CDR3 contains 14 residues. V dropped 3 bases and J dropped 1 base, with 8 bases sitting between them. The CDR3 nucleotides are TGTGCCATCAGTGAAGGGGAGGGCACAGATACGCAGTATTTT. It is translated as CAISEGEGTDTQYF.

The V call is TRBV6-5, the J call TRBJ1-1, with TRBD1 matching 7 bases. V lost 7 bases and J lost 5; bases outside the gene matches: 13. Germline CDR1 is MNHEY and CDR2 is SVGAGI. The CDR3 runs 15 residues. In nucleotides, the CDR3 is TGTGCCAGCAAAGGACAGGACTCGGGGGGGACTGAAGCTTTCTTT. Translation gives CASKGQDSGGTEAFF.

J is TRBJ2-1 and V is TRBV19, with TRBD1 as a possible D gene (6 bases). The CDR3 has 16 residues. V was cut by 1 base and J by 0 bases, with 10 bases left in between. Germline CDR1 LNHDA, CDR2 SQIVND (reference sequence). CDR3 DNA sequence: TGTGCCAGTAGTATAGGGGGGCTTCCCTCCTACAATGAGCAGTTCTTC. Encoded protein: CASSIGGLPSYNEQFF.

For this clone: One base away lies a much larger clone, so this may be a sequencing read error. J is TRBJ1-1 and V is TRBV11-3, with 8 bases identical to TRBD1. CDR1 SGHNT and CDR2 YENEEA come from the germline V gene. The V segment lost 4 bases and the J segment 0 bases; nucleotides outside the gene matches: 1. The CDR3 consists of 14 residues. CDR3 DNA: TGTGCCAGCAGCTCGGGACAGGTGAACACTGAAGCTTTCTTT. Encoded protein: CASSSGQVNTEAFF.

This clone was counted a single time. The chain couples TRBV10-3 to TRBJ1-5; weak D call: TRBD1 (6 bases). V was cut by 3 bases and J by 1 base, with 10 bases left in between. This CDR3 contains 15 residues. Germline V lookup: CDR1 ENHRY, CDR2 SYGVKD. The CDR3 DNA reads as TGTGCCATCAGTGACGGCAGGGGAAGCAATCAGCCCCAGCATTTT. Its translation: CAISDGRGSNQPQHF.

The rearrangement joins TRBV5-6 to TRBJ1-3; D gene ambiguous. The CDR3 consists of 15 residues. CDR1 and CDR2 (germline): SGHDT, YYEEEE. Trimming took 7 bases from V and 0 from J, leaving 14 bases between them. The chain's CDR3 is CASVRGINSGNTIYF. The CDR3 DNA is TGTGCCAGCGTTCGAGGGATTAACTCTGGAAACACCATATATTTT.

V gene TRBV27 combines with J gene TRBJ1-6; TRBD1 matches at 7 bases. This CDR3 is built from 15 residues. Germline V lookup: CDR1 MNHEY, CDR2 SMNVEV (reference sequence). The V and J ends lost 8 bases and 9 bases, in that order; junction bases with no gene match: 13. The CDR3 region has the DNA TGTGCCAGCGGGACAGAGTTGGGTTTTACTTCACCCCTCCACTTT. Translation gives CASGTELGFTSPLHF.

The chain has TRBV19 and TRBJ2-7, with 8 bases matching TRBD1. V lost 3 bases and J lost 2; bases outside the gene matches: 3. Germline V gives CDR1 LNHDA, CDR2 SQIVND (reference sequence). The CDR3 loop spans 14 amino acids. CDR3 residues: CASSIQGATYEQYF. The CDR3 nucleotides read TGTGCCAGTAGTATTCAGGGGGCAACCTACGAGCAGTACTTC.

The rearrangement joins TRBV7-3 to TRBJ1-2; D ambiguous. Deletions cut 5 bases from V and 8 bases from J, with 15 bases between. CDR3 size: 13 residues. Per germline, CDR1 SGHTA and CDR2 FQGTGA. The CDR3 DNA reads as TGTGCCAGCAGCCGCGGGCCTCCGGGCGGCTACACCTTC. It is translated as CASSRGPPGGYTF.